These 30 T cell receptor beta chains were sequenced from one sample in a study of Tregs in tolerant kidney transplant recipients. Here immunoSEQ multiplex PCR was the method, and the copy in TCRdb shows in-frame clones only, minus some. The table has 110,000 or so clones, around 94% seen once. Sequencing was carried out using CD4+ T cells from blood. Receptors originate from a human donor in good health.

The rearrangement uses TRBV7-2 and TRBJ1-1; TRBD1 might be the D (5 bases). Germline V gene lookup returns CDR1 SGHTA and CDR2 FQGNSA. This CDR3 region has 14 residues. Between the trimmed V and J ends, which lost 5 bases and 4 bases, there was a span of 14 bases. The CDR3 sequence is CASSGDFGTTEAFF. Written as DNA, the CDR3 is TGTGCCAGCAGCGGAGACTTCGGGACCACTGAAGCTTTCTTT.

The chain joins TRBV11-1 to TRBJ1-1; 8 bases agree with TRBD1. Germline lookup yields CDR1 SGHAT and CDR2 FQDESV (reference sequence). This CDR3 comprises 16 residues. V lost 4 bases to trimming and J lost 5 bases; unmatched junction nucleotides: 12. The CDR3 loop reads CASSSRDRTVRTEAFF. In DNA form, the CDR3 reads TGTGCCAGCAGCTCGCGGGACAGGACGGTGAGGACTGAAGCTTTCTTT.

The gene calls are TRBV29-1 and TRBJ2-3; D gene unclear. This CDR3 is 11 amino acids long. Trimming took 6 bases from V and 8 from J, leaving 12 bases between them. Germline values: CDR1 SQVTM, CDR2 ANQGSEA. The CDR3 bases are TGCAGCGTCCTGGCCGTAATTACGCAGTATTTT. Amino acid sequence: CSVLAVITQYF.

The chain carries TRBV6-4 and TRBJ1-1, with D maybe TRBD1 (5 bases). V gave up 4 bases and J gave up 2 bases, with 8 bases separating them. This CDR3 has 13 amino acids. The germline CDR1 and CDR2 sequences are MRHNA and SNTAGT. CDR3 coding DNA: TGTGCCAGCAGTGGACAGATCAACACTGAAGCTTTCTTT. It encodes CASSGQINTEAFF.

Details on this clone: Since the CDR3 does not end with the conserved phenylalanine or tryptophan, this likely comes from a read error. The DNA is omitted, as the CDR3 cannot be located on it reliably, and the CDR3 follows TCRdb's listing. J is TRBJ2-7 and V is TRBV2; TRBD1, the table's D call, lacks a check against the DNA. From germline, CDR1 is SNHLY and CDR2 FYNNEI. Inclusive of both ends, the CDR3 amounts to 12 amino acids. The CDR3 protein is CASSEWGQGVSG.

The V and J genes are TRBV5-1 and TRBJ2-5, with D perhaps being TRBD1 or TRBD2 (5 bases each). In germline, CDR1 is SGHRS, CDR2 YFSETQ. This CDR3 region has 16 residues. Trimming shortened V by 4 bases and J by 0 bases, and 16 bases separated the two germline ends. The CDR3 loop is CASSIGTKINQETQYF. The DNA for the CDR3 is TGCGCCAGCAGCATCGGGACGAAGATCAACCAAGAGACCCAGTACTTC.

The V call is TRBV5-1, the J call TRBJ1-1; 7 nucleotides agree with TRBD1. V lost 6 bases and J lost 4; bases outside the gene matches: 12. Germline loops: CDR1 SGHRS, CDR2 YFSETQ. The CDR3 loop spans 15 amino acids. CDR3 in amino acids: CASNLGRGSGTEAFF. CDR3 nucleotides: TGCGCCAGCAACCTCGGCAGGGGGTCGGGCACTGAAGCTTTCTTT.

V and J are TRBV27 and TRBJ1-3; possible D gene TRBD1, 5 bases. Germline V gives CDR1 MNHEY, CDR2 SMNVEV (reference sequence). The length of the CDR3 is 15 residues. The V and J ends lost 2 bases and 2 bases respectively, with 10 bases between them. The DNA for the CDR3 is TGTGCCAGCAGTTTAGGTTTGGGGGCTGGAAACACCATATATTTT. Translation: CASSLGLGAGNTIYF.

The chain has TRBV18 and TRBJ2-3; 7 positions match TRBD2. CDR3 length: 15 amino acids. V shed 2 bases, J shed 2 bases, and the junction held 4 bases outside the gene matches. CDR1 KGHSH and CDR2 LQKENI come from the germline V gene. The CDR3: CASSPRTRDTDTQYF. Written as DNA, the CDR3 is TGTGCCAGCTCACCAAGGACTAGAGACACAGATACGCAGTATTTT.

The CDR3 region has the DNA TGTGCCAGCAGCTTAAGGGGGGATGGCTACACCTTC. Its protein product is CASSLRGDGYTF. The chain employs TRBV13 and TRBJ1-2, with D possibly TRBD1 on 6 matching bases. Germline-derived CDR1 and CDR2 are PRHDT and FYEKMQ (reference sequence). V shed 2 bases and J shed 6 bases, with 7 bases lying between them. The CDR3 length is 12 residues.

The chain is built from TRBV5-1 and TRBJ2-6; D unclear. The V and J ends lost 0 bases and 4 bases respectively, with 8 bases between them. Germline CDR1 is SGHRS and CDR2 is YFSETQ. The CDR3 is 15 amino acids. CDR3: CASSLAASGANVLTF. For the CDR3, the DNA is TGCGCCAGCAGCTTGGCGGCGAGCGGGGCCAACGTCCTGACTTTC.

The V call is TRBV2, the J call TRBJ1-2, with no clear D. CDR1 is SNHLY, CDR2 FYNNEI, per germline. V lost 6 bases to trimming and J lost 3 bases, with 5 bases between them. CDR3 size: 11 residues. This CDR3 reads CASRRDYGYTF. The CDR3 nucleotides read TGTGCCAGCAGGCGGGACTATGGCTACACCTTC.

V is TRBV19 and J is TRBJ2-1; no clear D. Germline lookup yields CDR1 LNHDA and CDR2 SQIVND (reference sequence). Trimming took 3 bases from V and 0 from J, leaving 9 bases between them. The CDR3 sequence is 15 residues long. This CDR3 reads CASSISASSYNEQFF. CDR3 bases: TGTGCCAGTAGTATTTCCGCTAGCTCCTACAATGAGCAGTTCTTC.

This clone is a singleton in its sample. CDR3 bases: TGTGCCAGCAGCTTAGCCCGGCGGGGGGCCTACAATGAGCAGTTCTTC. The encoded protein is CASSLARRGAYNEQFF. The rearrangement joins TRBV7-6 to TRBJ2-1; 8 positions agree with TRBD2. Germline-derived CDR1 and CDR2 are SGHVS and FNYEAQ. CDR3 size: 16 residues. The V gene end was trimmed by 0 bases and the J gene end by 2 bases; junction bases not matched to a gene: 3.

The rearrangement joins TRBV5-1 to TRBJ2-6; TRBD2 matches 7 bases. CDR1 and CDR2 (germline): SGHRS, YFSETQ. The CDR3 runs to 16 residues. The trim removed 7 bases at V and 0 bases at J, leaving 7 bases unmatched. The CDR3 loop is CASAREGSSGANVLTF. The CDR3 DNA follows: TGCGCCAGCGCCAGGGAGGGAAGCTCTGGGGCCAACGTCCTGACTTTC.

The J gene is TRBJ2-1, the V gene TRBV18, with 10 positions matching TRBD2. Per germline, CDR1 KGHSH and CDR2 LQKENI. With V trimmed by 6 bases and J by 4 bases, 3 bases remained unmatched. CDR3 size: 14 residues. Here the CDR3 reads CASSRTSGYNEQFF. In DNA form, the CDR3 reads TGTGCCAGCTCTAGGACTAGCGGATACAATGAGCAGTTCTTC.

The chain links TRBV7-6 to TRBJ1-5, with a possible D match to TRBD1 (5 bases). CDR3 size: 16 residues. Between the trimmed V and J ends, which lost 0 bases and 2 bases, there was a span of 11 bases. CDR1 is SGHVS, CDR2 FNYEAQ, per germline. The CDR3 reads CASSLARGARNQPQHF. Written as DNA, the CDR3 is TGTGCCAGCAGCTTAGCGCGAGGGGCGCGCAATCAGCCCCAGCATTTT.

The V call is TRBV6-5, the J call TRBJ1-1; D possibly corresponds to TRBD1 (6 bases). The CDR3 has 13 residues. From germline, CDR1 is MNHEY and CDR2 SVGAGI. V lost 6 bases to trimming and J lost 5 bases, with 13 bases between them. In nucleotides, the CDR3 is TGTGCCAGCAGGAACAGGGCTCTGACTGAAGCTTTCTTT. Protein product: CASRNRALTEAFF.

The chain links TRBV2 to TRBJ2-2; 11 bases map to TRBD2. CDR1 is SNHLY and CDR2 is FYNNEI in the germline V gene. The CDR3 is 15 residues long. V lost 7 bases and J lost 4; bases outside the gene matches: 5. CDR3 sequence: CASTPGLAATGELFF. Written as DNA, the CDR3 is TGTGCCAGCACCCCGGGACTAGCGGCCACCGGGGAGCTGTTTTTT.

The V call is TRBV11-2, the J call TRBJ2-7, with D possibly TRBD1 on 5 matching bases. The CDR3 is 15 residues long. Germline values: CDR1 SGHAT, CDR2 FQNNGV. Trimming removed 4 bases from V and 2 bases from J, with 15 bases in between. The CDR3 nucleotides are TGTGCCAGCAGCTCTTCTGGGGCAGGGCCCTACGAGCAGTACTTC. Amino acids: CASSSSGAGPYEQYF. Together with reference TRBV11-2 and TRBJ2-7, the CDR3 gives the full variable domain: EAGVAQSPRYKIIEKRQSVAFWCNPISGHATLYWYQQILGQGPKLLIQFQNNGVVDDSQLPKDRFSAERLKGVDSTLKIQPAKLEDSAVYLCASSSSGAGPYEQYFGPGTRLTVT.

The gene calls are TRBV5-1 and TRBJ2-3; D is perhaps TRBD1 or TRBD2 (5 bases each). The CDR3 length is 16 residues. CDR1 SGHRS and CDR2 YFSETQ come from the germline V gene. With 0 bases removed from V and 0 bases from J, the gap between germline ends came to 11 bases. The CDR3, as DNA: TGCGCCAGCAGCTTGGCGGGGCGGACTAGCACAGATACGCAGTATTTT. Protein sequence: CASSLAGRTSTDTQYF.

V and J are TRBV6-6 and TRBJ1-1, with D unresolved. CDR1 and CDR2 from the germline V gene are MNHNY and SVGAGI (reference sequence). This CDR3 comprises 14 residues. The germline V and J ends were trimmed by 5 bases and 0 bases, with 10 bases remaining between them. The CDR3 loop is CASSRAGMNTEAFF. The CDR3 DNA sequence: TGTGCCAGCAGTCGTGCAGGAATGAACACTGAAGCTTTCTTT.

The gene calls are TRBV10-2 and TRBJ1-5; no reliable D call. The germline gives CDR1 WSHSY, CDR2 SAAADI. CDR3 length: 12 residues. V was pared by 8 bases and J by 0 bases, with 5 bases between. This CDR3 reads CASSDSNQPQHF. Written as DNA, the CDR3 is TGCGCCAGCTCTGATAGCAATCAGCCCCAGCATTTT.

Regarding this clone: The sample has other DNA sequences that encode this CDR3 too. The rearrangement uses TRBV7-2 and TRBJ1-1; D uncertain. The germline V and J ends were trimmed by 7 bases and 1 base, with 16 bases remaining between them. This CDR3 spans 15 amino acids. Germline CDR1 is SGHTA and CDR2 is FQGNSA. This CDR3 reads CASTPSSTQNTEAFF. CDR3 DNA sequence: TGTGCCAGCACCCCCAGCTCCACTCAGAACACTGAAGCTTTCTTT. Drawing the rest from reference TRBV7-2 and TRBJ1-1, the complete variable domain is GAGVSQSPSNKVTEKGKDVELRCDPISGHTALYWYRQSLGQGLEFLIYFQGNSAPDKSGLPSDRFSAERTGGSVSTLTIQRTQQEDSAVYLCASTPSSTQNTEAFFGQGTRLTVV.

This chain uses TRBV5-4 with TRBJ2-1; 13 bases are a match to TRBD2. Trimming removed 0 bases from V and 6 bases from J; junction bases left unmatched: 6. The CDR3 runs 17 residues. Germline CDR1 SGHNT, CDR2 YYREEE (reference sequence). This chain's CDR3 is CASSLELAGGHVNEQFF. In DNA, the CDR3 is TGTGCCAGCAGCTTGGAACTAGCGGGGGGGCACGTCAATGAGCAGTTCTTC.

The chain uses TRBV11-2 and TRBJ1-4; 10 positions agree with TRBD1. Germline CDR1 is SGHAT and CDR2 is FQNNGV. This CDR3 comprises 17 residues. V shed 4 bases and J 3 bases; nucleotides not matched to a gene: 8. The CDR3 spells CASSSPDRGRANEKLFF. The CDR3, as DNA: TGTGCCAGCAGCTCCCCTGACAGGGGGCGGGCTAATGAAAAACTGTTTTTT.

The chain carries TRBV6-1 and TRBJ1-1, with TRBD1 identical over 7 bases. Germline CDR1 is MNHNS and CDR2 is SASEGT. After removal of 3 bases from V and 11 bases from J, the junction contained 6 bases not matched to a gene. The CDR3 is 12 residues long. DNA for the CDR3: TGTGCCAGCAGTGATAGGGGGCGGCGGGCTTTCTTT. Its protein is CASSDRGRRAFF.

The chain uses TRBV7-3 and TRBJ2-2, with 7 bases lining up with TRBD1. V was pared by 5 bases and J by 4 bases, with 4 bases of the junction left unmatched. CDR1 is SGHTA, CDR2 FQGTGA, per germline. CDR3 length equals 14 residues. CDR3 bases: TGTGCCAGCAGCCCCGCAGGGGGCACCGGGGAGCTGTTTTTT. This translates into CASSPAGGTGELFF.

V is TRBV5-8 and J is TRBJ2-7, with TRBD2 matching over 7 bases. V lost 4 bases to trimming and J lost 7 bases; unmatched junction nucleotides: 20. The CDR3 runs to 17 residues. The germline V gene encodes CDR1 SGHTS and CDR2 YDEGEE. In DNA, the CDR3 is TGTGCCAGCAGCCTCTGGCCTTGGGGGACTATACCTCCGGAGCAGTACTTC. Encoded protein: CASSLWPWGTIPPEQYF.

The chain couples TRBV29-1 to TRBJ1-2; possibly TRBD1 for D (5 bases). Between the trimmed V and J ends, which lost 3 bases and 5 bases, there was a span of 16 bases. There are 14 residues in the CDR3. The V gene's germline CDR1 is SQVTM and CDR2 ANQGSEA. CDR3 in DNA: TGCAGCGTTGAGCATCAGGGTAAAGGGTATGGCTACACCTTC. It translates to CSVEHQGKGYGYTF.